This T cell receptor beta chain was identified in a study of blood T cell dynamics during melanoma immunotherapy. Sequenced by immunoSEQ multiplex PCR; TCRdb stores in-frame clones only, minus some. The sample gives about 22,000 clones, about 90% of which show up once; over 1% is in the top ten. Stated time point: pre-treatment baseline. At 12 weeks after first infusion, RECIST 1.1 defined response for most patients. The CDR3 length is 16 residues. Germline V CDR1 and CDR2: SGHTA, FQGTGA. V lost 1 base and J 0 bases, leaving 11 bases between the germline ends. This specimen consisted of blood, obtained from a patient treated with checkpoint blockade. The clonotype comes from a human donor with melanoma. The chain uses TRBV7-3 and TRBJ2-3; perhaps TRBD2 as D (5 bases). The CDR3 region has the DNA TGTGCCAGCAGCTTAAACTTGGGAGCTAGCACAGATACGCAGTATTTT. It yields the protein CASSLNLGASTDTQYF.